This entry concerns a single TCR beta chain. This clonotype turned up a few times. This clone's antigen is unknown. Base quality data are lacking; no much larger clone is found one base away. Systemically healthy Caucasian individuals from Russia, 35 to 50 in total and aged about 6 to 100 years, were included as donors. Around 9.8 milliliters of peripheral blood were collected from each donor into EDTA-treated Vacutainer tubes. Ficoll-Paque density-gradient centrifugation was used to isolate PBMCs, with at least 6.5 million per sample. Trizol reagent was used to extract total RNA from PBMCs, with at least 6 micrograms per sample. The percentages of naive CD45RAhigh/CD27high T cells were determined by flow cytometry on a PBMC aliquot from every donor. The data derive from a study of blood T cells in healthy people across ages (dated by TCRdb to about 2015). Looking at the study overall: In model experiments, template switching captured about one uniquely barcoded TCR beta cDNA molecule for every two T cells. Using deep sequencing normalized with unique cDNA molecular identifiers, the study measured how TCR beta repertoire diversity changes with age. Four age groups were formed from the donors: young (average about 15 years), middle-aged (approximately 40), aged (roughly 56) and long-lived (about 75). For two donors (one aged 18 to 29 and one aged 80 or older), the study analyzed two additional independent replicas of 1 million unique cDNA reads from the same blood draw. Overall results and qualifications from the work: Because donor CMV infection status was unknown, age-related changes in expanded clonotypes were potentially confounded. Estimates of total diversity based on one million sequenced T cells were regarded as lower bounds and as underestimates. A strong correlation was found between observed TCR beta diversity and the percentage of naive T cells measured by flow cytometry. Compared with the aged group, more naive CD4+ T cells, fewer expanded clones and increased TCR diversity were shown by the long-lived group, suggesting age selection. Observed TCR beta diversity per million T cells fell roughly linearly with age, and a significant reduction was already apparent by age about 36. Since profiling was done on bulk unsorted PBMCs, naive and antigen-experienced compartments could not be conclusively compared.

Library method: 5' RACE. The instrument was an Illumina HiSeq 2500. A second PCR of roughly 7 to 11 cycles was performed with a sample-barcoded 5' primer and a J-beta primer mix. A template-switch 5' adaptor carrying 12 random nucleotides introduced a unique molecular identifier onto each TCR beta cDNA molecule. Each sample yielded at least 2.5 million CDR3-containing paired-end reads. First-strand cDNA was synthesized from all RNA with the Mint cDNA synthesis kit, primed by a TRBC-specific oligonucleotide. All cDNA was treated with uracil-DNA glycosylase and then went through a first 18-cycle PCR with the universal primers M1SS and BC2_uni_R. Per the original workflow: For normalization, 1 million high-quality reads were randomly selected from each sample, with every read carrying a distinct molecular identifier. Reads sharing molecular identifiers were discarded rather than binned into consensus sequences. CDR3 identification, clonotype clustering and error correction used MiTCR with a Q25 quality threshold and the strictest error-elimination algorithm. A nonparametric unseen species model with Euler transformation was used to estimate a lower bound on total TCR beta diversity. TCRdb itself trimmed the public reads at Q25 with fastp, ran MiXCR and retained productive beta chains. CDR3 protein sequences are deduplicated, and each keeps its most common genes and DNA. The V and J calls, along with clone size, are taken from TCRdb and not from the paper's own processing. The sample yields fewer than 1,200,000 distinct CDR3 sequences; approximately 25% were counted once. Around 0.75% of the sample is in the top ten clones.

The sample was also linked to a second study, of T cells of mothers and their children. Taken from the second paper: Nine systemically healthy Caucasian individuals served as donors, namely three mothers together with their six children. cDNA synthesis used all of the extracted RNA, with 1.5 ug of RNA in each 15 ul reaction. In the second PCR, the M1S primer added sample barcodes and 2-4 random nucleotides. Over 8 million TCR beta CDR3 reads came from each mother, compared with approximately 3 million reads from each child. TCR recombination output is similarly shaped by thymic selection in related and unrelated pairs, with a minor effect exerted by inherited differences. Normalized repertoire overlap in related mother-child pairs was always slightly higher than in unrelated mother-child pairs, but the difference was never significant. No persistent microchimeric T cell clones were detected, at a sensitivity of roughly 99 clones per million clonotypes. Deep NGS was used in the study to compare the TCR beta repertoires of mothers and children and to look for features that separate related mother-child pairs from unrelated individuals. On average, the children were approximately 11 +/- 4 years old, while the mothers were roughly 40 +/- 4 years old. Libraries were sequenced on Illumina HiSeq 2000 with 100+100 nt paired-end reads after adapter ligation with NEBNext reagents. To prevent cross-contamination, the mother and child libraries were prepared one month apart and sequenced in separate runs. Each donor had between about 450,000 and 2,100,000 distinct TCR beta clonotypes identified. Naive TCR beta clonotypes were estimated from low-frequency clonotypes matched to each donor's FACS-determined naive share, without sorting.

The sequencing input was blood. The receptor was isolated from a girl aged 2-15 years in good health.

CDR3 protein: CASSLRDIPYEQYF. The nucleotides are TGTGCCAGCAGCCTCCGGGACATCCCCTACGAGCAGTACTTC. Recombination joined TRBV11-3 with TRBJ2-7; a weak D assignment points to TRBD1 (6 bases agree). The CDR3 spans 14 residues, from the cysteine through the phenylalanine. Only the CDR3 DNA stays, 42 bases, in frame from base 1. V is reduced by 5 bases and J by 2 bases, leaving a spacing of 13 bases between them. Reading the germline V gene gives CDR1 SGHNT and CDR2 YENEEA.